The 2 T cell receptor beta chains given below trace back to one sample, sequenced in a study of regulatory T cells in long-lasting Graves disease. Described time point: newly diagnosed GD, antithyroid drugs for less than 3 months. Preparation of the TCR library used RNA extracted from PBMCs. Relying on iRepertoire HTBI primers and Arm-PCR of CDR3 regions, the team built TCR beta libraries. TCRdb passed the multiplex PCR reads through MiXCR, listing each CDR3 protein once. This sample has over 350,000 distinct CDR3 sequences, with about 14% found just once. The sample was also reused in another study, on T cells in Graves' hyperthyroidism and ophthalmopathy.

The input for sequencing was peripheral blood mononuclear cells (PBMCs), taken at new diagnosis, from a patient treated with antithyroid drugs. These receptor sequences come from a woman aged 45-60 years with Graves disease.

The sample holds many counts of this clonotype. The chain couples TRBV20-1 to TRBJ2-7; D is ambiguous. The CDR3 consists of 13 residues. Trimming removed 3 bases from V and 3 bases from J, with 12 bases in between. Germline V CDR1 and CDR2: DFQATT, SNEGSKA (reference sequence). The CDR3 DNA reads as TGCAGTGCTAGTCGTGGGCCTAGCTACGAGCAGTACTTC. Translation: CSASRGPSYEQYF.

The rearrangement uses TRBV12-3 or TRBV12-4 and TRBJ1-5, with D possibly matching TRBD1 (6 bases). This CDR3 region has 13 residues. The ends were cut back, 1 base at V and 9 bases at J, with 10 bases in the middle. The CDR3 nucleotides read TGTGCCAGCAGTTTAGACAGGGAAGGGCCCCAGCATTTT. Amino acids: CASSLDREGPQHF.